These 29 T cell receptor beta chains were sequenced from one sample in a study of T cells after yellow fever vaccination. TCRdb re-analysed the 5' RACE reads in MiXCR, keeping a single row per CDR3 protein. Here the sample spans a few hundred thousand distinct CDR3 sequences, 11% being singletons. The sequences come from PBMCs, collected on the day of the first yellow fever vaccination. These receptors originate from a man aged 18 to 30 who received the YFV17D yellow fever vaccine.

This clonotype came up many times. The chain couples TRBV7-3 to TRBJ2-7, with a tentative D call TRBD2 (6 bases). Germline V CDR1 and CDR2: SGHTA, FQGTGA. This CDR3 has 19 residues. Trimming took 4 bases from V and 2 from J, leaving 27 bases between them. CDR3 loop: CASSSQTRLASEVTYEQYV. The CDR3 region has the DNA TGTGCCAGCAGCTCACAAACCCGCCTGGCTAGCGAAGTCACCTACGAGCAGTACGTC.

This clonotype occurred many times. J is TRBJ1-3 and V is TRBV20-1; TRBD1 is a possible D gene (6 bases). CDR1 is DFQATT, CDR2 SNEGSKA, per germline (reference sequence). Trimming removed 3 bases from V and 8 bases from J, with 17 bases in between. The CDR3 is 14 residues long. The CDR3 DNA sequence: TGCAGTGCTAGTTCGTCCGGGGGCGCGGACACCATATATTTT. Its translation is CSASSSGGADTIYF.

This clonotype was detected only a few times. The chain couples TRBV9 to TRBJ1-6; 7 bases are a match to TRBD1. This CDR3 spans 15 amino acids. The germline V gene encodes CDR1 SGDLS and CDR2 YYNGEE. With V trimmed by 3 bases and J by 8 bases, 8 bases remained unmatched. CDR3 DNA sequence: TGTGCCAGCAGCGCAACTACAACAGGGGATTCACCCCTCCACTTT. The encoded protein is CASSATTTGDSPLHF.

This clonotype showed up just a few times. The chain employs TRBV18 and TRBJ2-3, with D possibly being TRBD1 (6 bases). CDR3 size: 14 residues. Trimming pared 4 bases from V and 3 bases from J, leaving 11 bases between. Germline loops: CDR1 KGHSH, CDR2 LQKENI. In DNA, the CDR3 is TGTGCCAGCTCACGGGGGCCCGCAACAGATACGCAGTATTTT. Translating it yields CASSRGPATDTQYF.

This rearrangement joins TRBV7-9 to TRBJ2-4; D is perhaps TRBD2 (6 bases). The germline V and J ends were trimmed by 2 bases and 2 bases, with 16 bases remaining between them. The CDR3 runs 17 residues. From germline, CDR1 is SEHNR and CDR2 FQNEAQ (reference sequence). CDR3 sequence reads: CASSLLYGGFSKNIQYF. The DNA of the CDR3 is TGTGCCAGCAGCTTATTATACGGGGGTTTTTCCAAAAACATTCAGTACTTC.

This clonotype showed up just a few times. This chain connects TRBV10-3 to TRBJ2-5; D is uncertain. This CDR3 region has 14 residues. The germline V gene encodes CDR1 ENHRY and CDR2 SYGVKD. Trimming pared 0 bases from V and 2 bases from J, leaving 7 bases between. The CDR3 DNA sequence: TGTGCCATCAGTGAGTCCACTAATCAAGAGACCCAGTACTTC. This gives the protein CAISESTNQETQYF.

This clonotype turned up a few times. The chain carries TRBV20-1 and TRBJ2-2, with 15 bases that match TRBD2. CDR1 DFQATT and CDR2 SNEGSKA come from the germline V gene (reference sequence). V trimming: 4 bases; J trimming: 2 bases; junction bases outside the gene matches: 2. This CDR3 has 16 amino acids. DNA for the CDR3: TGCAGTGCTACGGGACTAGCGGGGGGTAACACCGGGGAGCTGTTTTTT. Amino acid sequence: CSATGLAGGNTGELFF.

This clonotype occurred many times. V gene TRBV12-3 or TRBV12-4 combines with J gene TRBJ1-1, with D hard to call. The CDR3 loop spans 15 amino acids. V lost 6 bases to trimming and J lost 4 bases, with 18 bases between them. The CDR3: CASSDGAGSGTEAFF. DNA of the CDR3: TGTGCCAGCAGCGATGGTGCAGGATCGGGCACTGAAGCTTTCTTT.

V and J are TRBV5-1 and TRBJ1-1, with 8 bases that match TRBD1. With V trimmed by 0 bases and J by 7 bases, 5 bases remained unmatched. The CDR3 has 14 residues. Germline values: CDR1 SGHRS, CDR2 YFSETQ. This CDR3 is CASSLDFRGLEAFF. The CDR3 DNA is TGCGCCAGCAGCTTGGATTTCAGGGGGCTTGAAGCTTTCTTT.

The chain has TRBV6-1 and TRBJ1-6; TRBD1 matches 7 bases. Germline CDR1 MNHNS, CDR2 SASEGT. The CDR3 is made up of 16 amino acids. V gave up 10 bases and J gave up 3 bases; unmatched junction bases: 12. DNA of the CDR3: TGTGCCACCAAAAGGAAGGGGGCATACTATAATTCACCCCTCCACTTT. Encoded protein: CATKRKGAYYNSPLHF.

The sample holds a few counts of this clonotype. The chain has TRBV7-2 and TRBJ2-7; 9 positions agree with TRBD1. After removal of 2 bases from V and 2 bases from J, the junction contained 4 bases not matched to a gene. CDR3 length: 15 residues. Germline lookup yields CDR1 SGHTA and CDR2 FQGNSA. CDR3: CASSLWGQGPYEQYF. In nucleotides, the CDR3 is TGTGCCAGCAGCTTATGGGGACAGGGTCCCTACGAGCAGTACTTC.

This clonotype was picked up a small number of times. The J gene is TRBJ2-7, the V gene TRBV27; D call uncertain. CDR1 and CDR2 from the germline V gene are MNHEY and SMNVEV (reference sequence). The CDR3 has 14 residues. Trimming left V 2 bases short and J 6 bases short, with 14 bases between. CDR3 protein: CASSLTAAGGEQYV. The CDR3, as DNA: TGTGCCAGCAGTTTAACCGCGGCCGGCGGCGAGCAGTACGTC.

The chain uses TRBV28 and TRBJ1-2; a possible D gene is TRBD1 (5 bases). Trimming stripped 1 base from V and 8 bases from J, with 14 bases between. This CDR3 is 14 amino acids long. Germline V gene data show CDR1 as MDHEN and CDR2 as SYDVKM. CDR3 region: CASSLYAGVEGYTF. CDR3 bases: TGTGCCAGCAGTTTATATGCGGGGGTAGAAGGCTACACCTTC.

This clonotype occurred a few times. The rearrangement links TRBV12-3 or TRBV12-4 to TRBJ1-2, with D unclear. This CDR3 has 14 residues. Trimming pared 3 bases from V and 2 bases from J, leaving 10 bases between. CDR3 sequence reads: CASSLRHLNYGYTF. DNA of the CDR3: TGTGCCAGCAGTTTGCGGCACTTAAACTATGGCTACACCTTC.

This chain uses TRBV12-3 or TRBV12-4 with TRBJ1-1, with 7 nucleotides matching TRBD1. This CDR3 spans 16 amino acids. The ends lost 5 bases at V and 0 bases at J; junction bases unmatched: 9. The CDR3, as DNA: TGTGCCAGCAGTCCCCGAGACAGGGTCATGAACACTGAAGCTTTCTTT. This translates into CASSPRDRVMNTEAFF.

The rearrangement links TRBV5-1 to TRBJ2-7, with D perhaps TRBD2 (6 bases). The CDR3 is 14 amino acids. V was clipped by 3 bases and J by 6 bases, with 16 bases between them. Germline V gene data show CDR1 as SGHRS and CDR2 as YFSETQ. The CDR3 sequence is CASSSGTIGSEQYV. CDR3 sequence (DNA): TGCGCCAGCAGCTCAGGGACGATCGGGAGCGAGCAGTACGTC.

This clonotype was recorded at least ten times. This chain connects TRBV20-1 to TRBJ1-5, with D unclear. In germline, CDR1 is DFQATT, CDR2 SNEGSKA (reference sequence). Between the trimmed V and J ends, which lost 0 bases and 4 bases, there was a span of 7 bases. The CDR3 loop spans 13 amino acids. Here the CDR3 DNA reads TGCAGTGCTAGAGACAGCGGAAATCAGCCCCAGCATTTT. This sequence encodes CSARDSGNQPQHF.

The chain uses TRBV6-1 and TRBJ1-4, with a possible D match to TRBD1 (5 bases). V was cut by 6 bases and J by 10 bases, with 21 bases left in between. There are 15 residues in the CDR3. Germline CDR1 reads MNHNS; CDR2 reads SASEGT. The DNA for the CDR3 is TGTGCCAGCAGCGAACCAGGGAGAACCCAGGCAAAACTGTTTTTT. It codes for CASSEPGRTQAKLFF.

Only a few counts were recorded for this clonotype. V and J are TRBV18 and TRBJ2-7, with D unresolved. Trimming left V 2 bases short and J 2 bases short, with 10 bases between. The CDR3 has 14 amino acids. Germline CDR1 KGHSH, CDR2 LQKENI. DNA of the CDR3: TGTGCCAGCTCACCATCGGCCGGAGCCTACGAGCAGTACTTC. This encodes CASSPSAGAYEQYF.

This clonotype has more than one count but fewer than ten. The CDR3 sequence is CASSLGGGRANEKLFF. The CDR3 DNA sequence: TGTGCCAGCAGCTTAGGGGGTGGACGGGCGAATGAAAAACTGTTTTTT. The rearrangement joins TRBV7-2 to TRBJ1-4; D is uncertain. Per germline, CDR1 SGHTA and CDR2 FQGNSA. This CDR3 spans 16 amino acids. V lost 1 base and J lost 5, with 14 bases in between. The full variable domain, in which reference TRBV7-2 and TRBJ1-4 provide the parts outside the CDR3, is GAGVSQSPSNKVTEKGKDVELRCDPISGHTALYWYRQSLGQGLEFLIYFQGNSAPDKSGLPSDRFSAERTGGSVSTLTIQRTQQEDSAVYLCASSLGGGRANEKLFFGSGTQLSVL.

This clonotype appeared a few times. This chain links TRBV18 with TRBJ1-3, with no clear D. V was pared by 2 bases and J by 1 base, with 9 bases between. CDR1 is KGHSH and CDR2 is LQKENI in the germline V gene. This CDR3 contains 15 residues. The CDR3: CASSPSQASGNTIYF. The CDR3 nucleotides read TGTGCCAGCTCACCATCGCAGGCATCTGGAAACACCATATATTTT.

This clonotype was detected ten times or more. This sequence joins TRBV4-1 and TRBJ1-5; 9 nucleotides match TRBD1. In germline, CDR1 is MGHRA, CDR2 YSYEKL. This CDR3 region has 14 residues. With 6 bases clipped from V and 5 bases from J, the junction kept 5 bases outside the gene matches. CDR3 region: CASRRQGGDQPQHF. CDR3 coding DNA: TGCGCCAGCAGGCGACAGGGGGGCGATCAGCCCCAGCATTTT.

This clonotype was detected a few times. This chain uses TRBV4-1 with TRBJ2-7, with D possibly being TRBD1 (5 bases). The V gene lost 9 bases and the J gene lost 6 bases, with 12 bases spanning the gap. Germline-derived CDR1 and CDR2 are MGHRA and YSYEKL. This CDR3 comprises 11 residues. The CDR3 region is CASLQDGEQYF. CDR3 DNA sequence: TGCGCCAGTCTACAGGACGGCGAGCAGTACTTC.

This clonotype has only a few counts. The rearrangement uses TRBV11-2 and TRBJ1-4; weak D call: TRBD1 (6 bases). The CDR3 is made up of 16 amino acids. Germline values: CDR1 SGHAT, CDR2 FQNNGV. V was pared by 4 bases and J by 7 bases, with 19 bases between. The CDR3 DNA reads TGTGCCAGCAGCTACGGGGAGGGGGTTGATCCTGAAAAACTGTTTTTT. This gives the protein CASSYGEGVDPEKLFF.

This clonotype was observed many times. The CDR3 spells CASSVRGRDTEAFF. As DNA, the CDR3 is TGTGCCAGCAGCGTAAGGGGGCGCGACACTGAAGCTTTCTTT. V and J are TRBV7-2 and TRBJ1-1; 7 nucleotides align to TRBD1. V lost 5 bases and J lost 3; bases outside the gene matches: 6. CDR1 and CDR2 from the germline V gene are SGHTA and FQGNSA. The CDR3 runs to 14 residues.

This clonotype was counted between two and nine times. J is TRBJ2-7 and V is TRBV7-8; tentatively, D is TRBD1 (6 bases). CDR1 is SGHVS, CDR2 FQNEAQ, per germline. The CDR3 extends over 15 amino acids. Trimming left V 5 bases short and J 2 bases short, with 16 bases between. The CDR3 DNA follows: TGTGCCAGCAGCGAAAAGCGACAGGAACCCTACGAGCAGTACGTC. This codes for CASSEKRQEPYEQYV.

This clonotype was seen more than once but under ten times. The chain couples TRBV20-1 to TRBJ1-4; unclear D gene. The CDR3 is 13 amino acids. CDR1 and CDR2 from the germline V gene are DFQATT and SNEGSKA (reference sequence). Trimming removed 6 bases at V and 1 base at J, with 9 bases between. The CDR3 nucleotides read TGCAGTGCCAAGGAACTAACTAATGAAAAACTGTTTTTT. Its translation: CSAKELTNEKLFF.

Many counts were recorded for this clonotype. J is TRBJ2-2 and V is TRBV6-5; 9 bases line up with TRBD1. V gave up 5 bases and J gave up 0 bases; unmatched junction bases: 4. CDR1 MNHEY and CDR2 SVGAGI come from the germline V gene. The CDR3 extends over 16 amino acids. The CDR3 region has the DNA TGTGCCAGCAGTCGCGACAGGGGGACGAACACCGGGGAGCTGTTTTTT. Protein: CASSRDRGTNTGELFF.

This clonotype was found a few times. V is TRBV12-3 or TRBV12-4 and J is TRBJ1-5; D remains unclear. V was clipped by 0 bases and J by 3 bases, with 15 bases between them. The CDR3 is made up of 17 amino acids. CDR3 sequence: CASSLALGFRFNQPQHF. The CDR3 region has the DNA TGTGCCAGCAGTTTAGCGCTTGGATTCAGGTTCAATCAGCCCCAGCATTTT.